Here is one TCR beta chain with its context. Its specificity is unknown. This sample was included in a study of PD-L1 blockade in urothelial cancer. Study-level background: Men with urothelial cancer arising in the bladder made up about 90% of the roughly 30 patients. Analysis of the blood was performed 3 weeks (second dose) and 6 weeks after treatment start. Study outcomes and limitations: Lower than median blood TCR clonality before treatment predicted better survival.

TCRdb's copy holds only in-frame clones and misses some; the assay was immunoSEQ multiplex PCR. The sample yields about 43,000 clones, 85% to 90% seen once. Germline loops: CDR1 SGHAT, CDR2 FQNNGV. There are 14 residues in the CDR3. The ends lost 6 bases at V and 6 bases at J; junction bases unmatched: 6. Patients presented with locally advanced or metastatic urothelial carcinoma. This chain connects TRBV11-2 to TRBJ1-4, with 8 bases fitting TRBD1. The starting material was PBMCs, obtained around atezolizumab (anti-PD-L1) treatment. The sequence was collected from a woman in her sixties with urothelial cancer. Here the CDR3 reads CASRQGQAYEKLFF. Written as DNA, the CDR3 is TGTGCCAGCAGACAGGGACAGGCCTATGAAAAACTGTTTTTT.